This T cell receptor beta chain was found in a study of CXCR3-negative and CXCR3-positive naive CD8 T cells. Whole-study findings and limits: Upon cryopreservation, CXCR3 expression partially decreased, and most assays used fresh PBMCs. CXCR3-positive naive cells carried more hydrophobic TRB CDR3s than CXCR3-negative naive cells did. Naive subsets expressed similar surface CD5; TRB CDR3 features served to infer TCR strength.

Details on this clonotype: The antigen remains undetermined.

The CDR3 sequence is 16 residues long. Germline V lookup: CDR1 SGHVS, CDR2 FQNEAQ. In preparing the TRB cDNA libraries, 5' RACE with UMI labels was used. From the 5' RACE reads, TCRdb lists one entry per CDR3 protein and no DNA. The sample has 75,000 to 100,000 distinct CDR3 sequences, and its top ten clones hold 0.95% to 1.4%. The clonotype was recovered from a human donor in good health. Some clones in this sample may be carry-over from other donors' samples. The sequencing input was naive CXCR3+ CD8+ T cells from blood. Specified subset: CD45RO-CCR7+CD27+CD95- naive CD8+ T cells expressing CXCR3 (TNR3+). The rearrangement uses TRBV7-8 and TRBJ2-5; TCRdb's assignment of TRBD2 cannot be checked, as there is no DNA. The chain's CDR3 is CASSSRLAGDQETQYF.